This T cell receptor beta chain was documented in a study of siplizumab effects on memory and regulatory T cells. Study-level findings and limits: Mean Treg-derived proportions of mappable alloreactive CD4+ clones were less than 80% for siplizumab and about 28% for controls. A major contribution to the alloresponse seemed to be made by naive T cells, which seemed more diverse than memory cells.

For this clone: Its antigen remains unknown.

Germline V gene sequence: CDR1 SGHAT, CDR2 FQNNGV. This CDR3 spans 15 amino acids. Deletions cut 1 base from V and 4 bases from J, with 13 bases between. Sequenced by immunoSEQ multiplex PCR; TCRdb stores in-frame clones only, minus some. The sample consists of approximately 75,000 clones, 93% of them appearing once. The gene calls are TRBV11-2 and TRBJ1-1; tentatively, D is TRBD1 (5 bases). The specimen was CD8+ T cells sorted from blood. The receptor comes from a human donor in good health. The CDR3 region has the DNA TGTGCCAGCAGCTTAGCTGCAGGGTCGGGCACTGAAGCTTTCTTT. This codes for CASSLAAGSGTEAFF.